This T cell receptor beta chain was observed in a study of control samples from healthy donors and cancer patients (dated by TCRdb to the early 2020s). The CDR3 covers 16 residues, taking in both the cysteine and the phenylalanine. Of the read, only the CDR3 DNA is kept; its 48 bases are in frame from base 1. The germline V gene (reference sequence) supplies CDR1 SGHNT and CDR2 YYREEE. Trimmed from V: 4 bases; trimmed from J: 7 bases; junction bases lacking a gene match: 15. Libraries came from the immunoSEQ multiplex PCR assay. The table comes from immuneACCESS by way of TCRdb, which keeps in-frame sequences with V and J called. Part of the clones is missing from these tables; in studies checked, under half for an unresolved V gene and the rest for unknown reasons. For this sample the table gives about 230,000 clones, of which roughly 82% were detected only once. The ten largest clones represent more than 10% of the sample.

For this clone: The antigen this receptor binds is unknown. No much larger clone is present one base from it, and per-base qualities are unavailable.

This sequence uses TRBV5-4 and TRBJ2-7; 9 bases in the junction line up with TRBD1. This clonotype was sampled from a woman in her sixties or seventies with lung cancer. The sample was PBMCs. CDR3 sequence: CASSPPLQGATLEQYF. The DNA is as follows: TGTGCCAGCAGCCCGCCGTTACAGGGGGCGACGCTAGAGCAGTACTTC. The full variable domain, completed from the reference TRBV5-4 and TRBJ2-7 proteins outside the CDR3, reads ETGVTQSPTHLIKTRGQQVTLRCSSQSGHNTVSWYQQALGQGPQFIFQYYREEENGRGNFPPRFSGLQFPNYSSELNVNALELDDSALYLCASSPPLQGATLEQYFGPGTRLTVT.